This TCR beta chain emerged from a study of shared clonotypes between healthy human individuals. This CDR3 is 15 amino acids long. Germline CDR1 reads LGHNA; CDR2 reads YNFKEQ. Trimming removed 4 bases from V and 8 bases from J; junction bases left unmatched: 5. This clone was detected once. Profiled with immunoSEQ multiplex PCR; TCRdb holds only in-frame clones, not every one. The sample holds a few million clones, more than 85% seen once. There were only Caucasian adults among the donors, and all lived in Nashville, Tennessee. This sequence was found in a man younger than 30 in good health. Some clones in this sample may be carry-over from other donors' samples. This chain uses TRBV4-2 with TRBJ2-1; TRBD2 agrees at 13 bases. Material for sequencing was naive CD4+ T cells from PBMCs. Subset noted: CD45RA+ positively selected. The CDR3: CASSRGLAGPDEQFF. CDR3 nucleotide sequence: TGTGCCAGCAGCCGGGGACTAGCGGGACCGGATGAGCAGTTCTTC.